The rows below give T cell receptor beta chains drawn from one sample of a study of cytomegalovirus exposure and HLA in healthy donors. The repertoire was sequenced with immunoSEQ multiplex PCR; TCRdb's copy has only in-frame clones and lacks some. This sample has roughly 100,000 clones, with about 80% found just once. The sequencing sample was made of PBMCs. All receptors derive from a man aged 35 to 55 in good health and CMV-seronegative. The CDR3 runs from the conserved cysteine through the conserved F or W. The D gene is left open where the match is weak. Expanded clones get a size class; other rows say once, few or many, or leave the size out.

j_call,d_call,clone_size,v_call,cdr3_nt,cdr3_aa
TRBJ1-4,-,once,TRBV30,TGTGCCTGGAGTATAAGACGGACAGAAAAACTGTTTTTT,CAWSIRRTEKLFF
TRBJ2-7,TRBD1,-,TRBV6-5,TGTGCCAGCAGTCCCGACAGGGGGCTTAATAAGCAGTACTTC,CASSPDRGLNKQYF
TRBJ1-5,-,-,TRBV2,TGTGCCAGCAGGAAGGGGGGCGGGGGTCAGCCCCAGCATTTT,CASRKGGGGQPQHF
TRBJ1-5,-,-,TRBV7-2,TGTGCCAGCAGCTTAGGGGGGGGTGGCAATCAGCCCCAGCATTTT,CASSLGGGGNQPQHF
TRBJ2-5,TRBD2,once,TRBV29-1,TGCAGCGTTGAGAGGCTAGCGGAAGAGACCCAGTACTTC,CSVERLAEETQYF
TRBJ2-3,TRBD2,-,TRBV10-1,TGCGCCAGCAGTGAAGGACTAGCGGGGGCCCAAAGCACAGATACGCAGTATTTT,CASSEGLAGAQSTDTQYF
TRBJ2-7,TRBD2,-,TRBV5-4,TGTGCCAGCAGCTTGTTGGCGGGAGGGGGCGACGAGCAGTACTTC,CASSLLAGGGDEQYF
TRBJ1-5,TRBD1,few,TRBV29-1,TGCAGCGTTGTTGAGACAGGGGCTTCCAATCAGCCCCAGCATTTT,CSVVETGASNQPQHF
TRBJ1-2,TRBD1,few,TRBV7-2,TGTGCCAGCAGCTTAGATTCGGGACAGGAGGGATATGGCTACACCTTC,CASSLDSGQEGYGYTF
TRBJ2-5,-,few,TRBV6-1,TGTGCCAGCAGTGAGCTGCTAGGTAATTTAGAGACCCAGTACTTC,CASSELLGNLETQYF
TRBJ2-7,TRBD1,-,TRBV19,TGTGCCAGTAGCAAAGGGGCCGGGACAGGGGAGAGCGAGCAGTACTTC,CASSKGAGTGESEQYF
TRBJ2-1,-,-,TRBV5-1,TGCGCCAGCAGCACCGACTGGAACTACAATGAGCAGTTCTTC,CASSTDWNYNEQFF
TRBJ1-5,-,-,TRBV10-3,TGTGCCATCAGTGATGACATGAGGGGGTCCGGTCAGCCCCAGCATTTT,CAISDDMRGSGQPQHF
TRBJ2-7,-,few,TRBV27,TGTGCCAGCAGTTGCTGGCCTAAACAGTACGAGCAGTACTTC,CASSCWPKQYEQYF
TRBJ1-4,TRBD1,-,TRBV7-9,TGTGCCAGCAGATATGAGGCAGGGGGTGAAAAACTGTTTTTT,CASRYEAGGEKLFF
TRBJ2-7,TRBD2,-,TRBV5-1,TGCGCCAGCAGCTTGGTCCTTATGGGACTAGCGGGAGCCTACGAGCAGTACTTC,CASSLVLMGLAGAYEQYF
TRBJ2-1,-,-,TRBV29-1,TGCAGCGTTGAACCGGGCTCCTACAATGAGCAGTTCTTC,CSVEPGSYNEQFF
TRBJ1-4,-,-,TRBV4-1,TGCGCCAGCAGCCAAGACGGGAGTTATAATGAAAAACTGTTTTTT,CASSQDGSYNEKLFF
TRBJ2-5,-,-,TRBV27,TGTGCCAGCAGTTTTTTGGGACATCAAGAGACCCAGTACTTC,CASSFLGHQETQYF
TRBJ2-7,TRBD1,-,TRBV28,TGTGCCAGCAGCTCGCCTGGTTCGGACAGGTCCTACGAGCAGTACTTC,CASSSPGSDRSYEQYF
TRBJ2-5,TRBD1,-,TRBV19,TGTGCCAGTAGTCTGGGACAGCGCCAAGAGACCCAGTACTTC,CASSLGQRQETQYF
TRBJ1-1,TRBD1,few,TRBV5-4,TGTGCCAGCAGCCAGGGACAGAGGAACACTGAAGCTTTCTTT,CASSQGQRNTEAFF
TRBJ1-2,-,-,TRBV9,TGTGCCAGCAGCGTAGAGGACGGGGGACGGATCGGCGGCTACACCTTC,CASSVEDGGRIGGYTF
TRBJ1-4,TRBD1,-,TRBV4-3,TGCGCCAGCAGCCAAGATCCGACAGGGTCTAATGAAAAACTGTTTTTT,CASSQDPTGSNEKLFF
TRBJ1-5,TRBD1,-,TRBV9,TGTGCCAGCAGCTCGACAGGGGGCAATCAGCCCCAGCATTTT,CASSSTGGNQPQHF
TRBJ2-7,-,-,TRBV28,TGTGCCACCTTCCCGGGGGTTAACTACGAGCAGTACTTC,CATFPGVNYEQYF
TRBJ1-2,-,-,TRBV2,TGTGCCAGCACCGAGGTGGCAGGGAAGACCTATGGCTACACCTTC,CASTEVAGKTYGYTF
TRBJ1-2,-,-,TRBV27,TGTGCCAGCAGCCGATCGATCAGGGGTGTCTCGGGCTATGGCTACACCTTC,CASSRSIRGVSGYGYTF
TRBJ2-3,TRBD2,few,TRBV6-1,TGTGCCAGCAGTGAAGAGGTTGCGGGAGTGAAGCAGTATTTT,CASSEEVAGVKQYF
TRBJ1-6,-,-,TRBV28,TGTGCCAGCAGACCCCCACAGAACTATAATTCACCCCTCCACTTT,CASRPPQNYNSPLHF
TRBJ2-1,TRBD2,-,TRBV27,TGTGCCAGCAGGGTTGGGACTAGCGGCTACAATGAGCAGTTCTTC,CASRVGTSGYNEQFF
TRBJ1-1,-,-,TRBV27,TGTGCCAGCAGTCAATCCCCGACGGGAGCTGAAGCTTTCTTT,CASSQSPTGAEAFF
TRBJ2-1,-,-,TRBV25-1,TGTGCCAGCAGCTCCAGTCTTCATCACTACAATGAGCAGTTCTTC,CASSSSLHHYNEQFF
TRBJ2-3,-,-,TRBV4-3,TGCGCCAGCAGCCAAGATCCCGGGAGCACAGATACGCAGTATTTT,CASSQDPGSTDTQYF
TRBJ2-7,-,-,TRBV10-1,TGCGCCAGCAGTTCAGGGACTGAGATCTACGAGCAGTACTTC,CASSSGTEIYEQYF
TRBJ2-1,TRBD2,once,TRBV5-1,TGCGCCAGCGAGCTAACTAGCGGGGGATACAATGAGCAGTTCTTC,CASELTSGGYNEQFF
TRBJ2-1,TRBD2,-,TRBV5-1,TGCGCCAGCACCCTAGGGACTAGCGGGAGGACAGCAAATGAGCAGTTCTTC,CASTLGTSGRTANEQFF
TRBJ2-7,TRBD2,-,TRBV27,TGTGCCAGCAGTACGCCCCAGCGGGGGTTTTACGAGCAGTACTTC,CASSTPQRGFYEQYF
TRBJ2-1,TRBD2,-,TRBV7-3,TGTGCCAGCAGCTTTACTAGCGGGGGGTCAAATGAGCAGTTCTTC,CASSFTSGGSNEQFF
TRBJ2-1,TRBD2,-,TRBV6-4,TGTGCCAGCAGCGGACTAGCGGGGGGGGGTGAGCAGTTCTTC,CASSGLAGGGEQFF
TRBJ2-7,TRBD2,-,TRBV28,TGTGCCAGCGGAAATCCGGGGGGCTCCTACGAGCAGTACTTC,CASGNPGGSYEQYF
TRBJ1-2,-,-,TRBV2,TGTGCCAGCAGTGAAGGCTTGAGACACTTCTTC,CASSEGLRHFF
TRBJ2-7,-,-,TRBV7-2,TGTGCCAGCAGCTTATCTGGGGGCGCTTTGGCGTACGAGCAGTACTTC,CASSLSGGALAYEQYF
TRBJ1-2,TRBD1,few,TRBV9,TGTGCCAGCAGCAGAGGGACAGGGGGTAGAGGGGGCTACACCTTC,CASSRGTGGRGGYTF
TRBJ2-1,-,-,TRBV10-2,TGCGCCAGTAACCCAGGCGCGAATGAGCAGTTCTTC,CASNPGANEQFF
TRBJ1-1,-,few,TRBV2,TGTGCCAGCAGGCCCACAGGGCTGAACACTGAAGCTTTCTTT,CASRPTGLNTEAFF
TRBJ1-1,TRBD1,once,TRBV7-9,TGTGCCAGCAGCTTATCGGGACAGGTGAACACTGAAGCTTTCTTT,CASSLSGQVNTEAFF
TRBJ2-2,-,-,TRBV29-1,TGCAGCGTCTCTCCGGGGACCGGGGAGCTGTTTTTT,CSVSPGTGELFF
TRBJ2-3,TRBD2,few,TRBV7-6,TGTGCCAGCAGCTTATTAGCGGGGGGAACAGATACGCAGTATTTT,CASSLLAGGTDTQYF
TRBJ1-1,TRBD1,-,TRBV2,TGTGCCAGCAGCCGGGACAGGAACACTGAAGCTTTCTTT,CASSRDRNTEAFF
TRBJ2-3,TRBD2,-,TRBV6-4,TGTGCCAGCAGTGACCAGCGGGGGGAAACAGATACGCAGTATTTT,CASSDQRGETDTQYF
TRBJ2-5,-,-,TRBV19,TGTGCCAGTAGTATAATTGGAGTTCGTCAAGAGACCCAGTACTTC,CASSIIGVRQETQYF
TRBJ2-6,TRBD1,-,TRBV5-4,TGTGCCAGCAGCCCGGGACAGCCTAAGTGGTCTGGGGCCAACGTCCTGACTTTC,CASSPGQPKWSGANVLTF